Following are 5 T cell receptor beta chains from one sample sequenced in a study of blood T cell repertoires in COVID-19 (dated by TCRdb to about 2020). Library method: the immunoSEQ multiplex PCR assay. TCRdb holds this immuneACCESS table with in-frame rearrangements only. Some clones are missing; in checked studies, unresolved V genes explain under half, and the rest has no known cause. The sample has hundreds of thousands of clones on record, roughly 88% of them singletons. The ten largest clones take up 1.4% to 1.5% of the sample. Sequencing was performed on PBMCs or T cells enriched from blood (not recorded which). The receptor set was obtained from a young woman who had been exposed to COVID-19.

With respect to this clone: The sample contains more than one DNA sequence encoding this CDR3. This rearrangement joins TRBV5-1 to TRBJ2-2; D may be TRBD1 (6 bases). Trimming pared 3 bases from V and 0 bases from J, leaving 9 bases between. Germline V gene data show CDR1 as SGHRS and CDR2 as YFSETQ. This CDR3 has 15 residues. This chain's CDR3 is CASSYSGANTGELFF. Written as DNA, the CDR3 is TGCGCCAGCAGCTACTCAGGGGCGAACACCGGGGAGCTGTTTTTT.

This sequence joins TRBV30 and TRBJ1-1; D not resolved. The germline V gene has CDR1 GTSNPN and CDR2 SVGIG (reference sequence). V was shortened by 0 bases and J by 1 base, with 9 bases between the two germline ends. This CDR3 contains 14 residues. The CDR3 protein is CAWSVIPGNTEAFF. For the CDR3, the DNA is TGTGCCTGGAGTGTAATCCCGGGGAACACTGAAGCTTTCTTT.

V is TRBV2 and J is TRBJ1-6; D is possibly TRBD1 (6 bases). CDR3 length equals 15 residues. Trimming stripped 5 bases from V and 0 bases from J, with 8 bases between. Germline V CDR1 and CDR2: SNHLY, FYNNEI. The CDR3 protein is CASSRDNSYNSPLHF. CDR3 coding DNA: TGTGCCAGCAGTCGGGACAACTCCTATAATTCACCCCTCCACTTT. Complete variable domain (other parts from reference TRBV2 and TRBJ1-6): EPEVTQTPSHQVTQMGQEVILRCVPISNHLYFYWYRQILGQKVEFLVSFYNNEISEKSEIFDDQFSVERPDGSNFTLKIRSTKLEDSAMYFCASSRDNSYNSPLHFGNGTRLTVT.

The rearrangement joins TRBV4-3 to TRBJ1-6; 8 nucleotides align to TRBD1. Germline CDR1 reads LGHNA; CDR2 reads YSLEER. CDR3 length: 15 amino acids. V was pared by 3 bases and J by 7 bases, with 5 bases of the junction left unmatched. In DNA form, the CDR3 reads TGCGCCAGCAGCCAGGAGGACAGGGCAAATTCACCCCTCCACTTT. Protein product: CASSQEDRANSPLHF.

The CDR3 spells CASSLPGQQETQYF. The CDR3 nucleotides are TGTGCCAGCAGCTTACCCGGACAGCAAGAGACCCAGTACTTC. The V call is TRBV11-1, the J call TRBJ2-5; D perhaps matches TRBD1 (6 bases). V lost 2 bases and J lost 2, with 9 bases in between. The germline gives CDR1 SGHAT, CDR2 FQDESV (reference sequence). This CDR3 region has 14 residues.